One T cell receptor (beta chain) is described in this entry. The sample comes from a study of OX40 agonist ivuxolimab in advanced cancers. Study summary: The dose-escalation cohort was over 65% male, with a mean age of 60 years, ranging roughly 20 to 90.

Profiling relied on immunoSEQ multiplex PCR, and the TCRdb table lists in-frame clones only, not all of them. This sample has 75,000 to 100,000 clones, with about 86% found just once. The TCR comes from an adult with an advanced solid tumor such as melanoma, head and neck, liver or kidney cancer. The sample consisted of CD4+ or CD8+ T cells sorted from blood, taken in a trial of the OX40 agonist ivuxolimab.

This CDR3 reads CASSLGDGSGTQYF. The CDR3 coding sequence is TGTGCCAGCAGCTTAGGAGATGGCTCTGGGACCCAGTACTTC. The chain couples TRBV7-8 to TRBJ2-5; D remains unclear. Germline CDR1 SGHVS, CDR2 FQNEAQ. V lost 1 base, J lost 7 bases, and 13 bases lay in between. This CDR3 contains 14 residues.